This TCR beta chain was sequenced during a study of T-cell reconstitution after alpha-beta-depleted transplantation in children. Points from the study as a whole: Two months or so post-transplant, alpha-beta T cells reportedly derived from several hundred expanded graft clones. Some patients owed their high day-60 TCRbeta diversity to surviving recipient T cells and thymic progenitors.

Unique molecular identifiers were used to barcode this TCRbeta library. Each CDR3 protein gets one entry after TCRdb re-called the PCR reads with MiXCR. The table shows about 110,000 distinct CDR3 sequences, with 23% occurring only once. Only a few counts were recorded for this clonotype. Its antigen is unidentified. The CDR3 totals 13 residues. The V end lost 3 bases, the J end lost 9 bases, and 13 bases lay between the germline ends. The chain is built from TRBV12-3 or TRBV12-4 and TRBJ2-3, with D uncertain. This TCR was recovered from a male patient under 10 years old who had a stem cell transplant for chronic granulomatous disease, so the T cells may come from the graft donor. Sequencing was performed on PBMCs, mostly from graft donor cells, taken 180 days after TCRalphabeta/CD19-depleted stem cell transplant. The CDR3 nucleotides are TGTGCCAGCAGTTTGAGAACGGCGATGACGCAGTATTTT. It yields the protein CASSLRTAMTQYF.